These T cell receptor beta chains were read from a single sample in a study of cytomegalovirus exposure and HLA in healthy donors. Generated by immunoSEQ multiplex PCR, the TCRdb table keeps only in-frame clones and is missing some. The sample has around 69,000 clones; around 96% are singletons. The sequenced sample consisted of PBMCs. Receptor source: a woman between 18 and 29 years old in good health and CMV-seropositive. The CDR3 runs from the conserved cysteine through the conserved F or W. The D gene is left open where the match is weak. Clone size, where shown, is once, few, many, or a class for clones that have expanded.

size	V	length	J	D	DNA	CDR3
NA	TRBV30	16	TRBJ2-3	TRBD2	TGTGCCTGGAGTGAGGGACTAGCGGGAGTCAAAGATACGCAGTATTTT	CAWSEGLAGVKDTQYF
NA	TRBV4-3	13	TRBJ2-3	NA	TGCGCCAGCAGCCCTCCCAGCGGCGATACGCAGTATTTT	CASSPPSGDTQYF
NA	TRBV7-2	14	TRBJ2-7	NA	TGTGCCAGCAGCTTAGGACAGGCTAAGGACGAGCAGTACTTC	CASSLGQAKDEQYF
NA	TRBV28	15	TRBJ1-5	NA	TGTGCCAGCAGGATCGACGGAGGGGGCAATCAGCCCCAGCATTTT	CASRIDGGGNQPQHF
NA	TRBV19	17	TRBJ1-3	NA	TGTGCCAGTAGTATACCGACAGGCCTTGGGGCTGGAAACACCATATATTTT	CASSIPTGLGAGNTIYF
NA	TRBV7-6	14	TRBJ1-1	NA	TGTGCCAGCAGCTCCAACAGGGTTAGCACTGAAGCTTTCTTT	CASSSNRVSTEAFF
NA	TRBV6-6	14	TRBJ2-1	NA	TGTGCCAGCAGTACGGGACACACCAACAATGAGCAGTTCTTC	CASSTGHTNNEQFF
NA	TRBV28	12	TRBJ1-3	TRBD1	TGTGCCAGCAGACAGGGGCGGAACACCATATATTTT	CASRQGRNTIYF
NA	TRBV28	17	TRBJ1-2	TRBD1	TGTGCCAGCAGAGTCCGGGGCTTGGACAGGGGGCTAGGAGGCTACACCTTC	CASRVRGLDRGLGGYTF
NA	TRBV2	18	TRBJ2-1	TRBD2	TGTGCCAGCAGTGAGGGACTAGCGGGAGGGCCTCGGTACAATGAGCAGTTCTTC	CASSEGLAGGPRYNEQFF
few	TRBV25-1	15	TRBJ2-2	TRBD2	TGTGCCAGCAGATGGGGGAGGGAAGAAACCGGGGAGCTGTTTTTT	CASRWGREETGELFF
NA	TRBV7-9	13	TRBJ2-7	TRBD1	TGTGCCAGCAGCCCCGGGACAGGGCAAGAGCAGTACTTC	CASSPGTGQEQYF
NA	TRBV19	16	TRBJ2-1	TRBD2	TGTGCCAACCCGAAGGTAGCGGGAGGTAAAAACAATGAGCAGTTCTTC	CANPKVAGGKNNEQFF
NA	TRBV7-2	18	TRBJ2-5	TRBD2	TGTGCCAGCAGCCCCGGGACTAGCGGGAGTTCGATTTTTCGGACCCAGTACTTC	CASSPGTSGSSIFRTQYF
NA	TRBV27	13	TRBJ2-7	NA	TGTGCCAGCAGTTCCACAGCCACCTACGAGCAGTACTTC	CASSSTATYEQYF
NA	TRBV28	13	TRBJ2-7	NA	TGTGCCAGCAGTCCTCCTCCGGGTTACGAGCAGTACTTC	CASSPPPGYEQYF
NA	TRBV7-9	14	TRBJ2-5	TRBD2	TGTGCCAGCAGCGTATGGGGGGGCCAAGAGACCCAGTACTTC	CASSVWGGQETQYF
once	TRBV7-7	13	TRBJ2-1	NA	TGTGCTAGCAGCTTAGACGGTCACAATGAGCAGTTCTTC	CASSLDGHNEQFF
NA	TRBV4-2	17	TRBJ2-3	TRBD2	TGTGCCAGCAGCCAAGAAGACTTAGCGGGAGGGACAGATACGCAGTATTTT	CASSQEDLAGGTDTQYF
NA	TRBV11-2	14	TRBJ1-5	NA	TGTGCCAGCAGCTTAGGGGGGGGGAATCAGCCCCAGCATTTT	CASSLGGGNQPQHF
NA	TRBV7-9	14	TRBJ2-1	TRBD2	TGTGCCAGCAGTTCAATAGCGGGAGGCAATGAGCAGTTCTTC	CASSSIAGGNEQFF
NA	TRBV14	14	TRBJ1-2	NA	TGTGCCAGCAGCCAAGTGGGACTGGACTATGGCTACACCTTC	CASSQVGLDYGYTF